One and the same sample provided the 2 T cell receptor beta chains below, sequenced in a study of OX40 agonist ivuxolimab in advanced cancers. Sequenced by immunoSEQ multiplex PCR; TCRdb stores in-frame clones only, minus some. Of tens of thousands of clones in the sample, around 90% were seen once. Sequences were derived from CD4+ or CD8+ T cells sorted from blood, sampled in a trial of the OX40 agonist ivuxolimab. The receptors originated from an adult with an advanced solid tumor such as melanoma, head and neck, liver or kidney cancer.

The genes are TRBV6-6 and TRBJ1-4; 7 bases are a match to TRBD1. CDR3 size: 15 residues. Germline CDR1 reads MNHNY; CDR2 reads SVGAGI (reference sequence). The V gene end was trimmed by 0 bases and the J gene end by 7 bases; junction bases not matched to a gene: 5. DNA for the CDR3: TGTGCCAGCAGTTACTCGGGAGGGACAGCTGAAAAACTGTTTTTT. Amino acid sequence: CASSYSGGTAEKLFF.

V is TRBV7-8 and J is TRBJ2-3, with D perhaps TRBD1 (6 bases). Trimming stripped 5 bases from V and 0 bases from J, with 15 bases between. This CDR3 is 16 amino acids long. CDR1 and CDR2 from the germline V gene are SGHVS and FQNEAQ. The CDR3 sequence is CASSPRTALSTDTQYF. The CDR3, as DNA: TGTGCCAGCAGCCCAAGGACAGCACTAAGCACAGATACGCAGTATTTT.